This note documents a single T cell receptor (beta chain) sequence. Its antigen remains unknown. The sample is drawn from a study of T cells in Graves' hyperthyroidism and ophthalmopathy. Turning to the study itself: Once the initial diagnosis was made, peripheral blood was obtained before any treatment. Whole-study results and caveats: Ophthalmopathy onset followed model prediction by a median roughly six months.

TCR beta CDR3 region amplification was performed from RNA transcripts. HTBI primers were used for first-round RT-PCR of the TCR CDR3. TCRdb reprocessed the multiplex PCR reads via MiXCR and lists one record per CDR3 protein. The sample shows about 590,000 distinct CDR3 sequences, approximately 14% of them seen only once. Calling Graves' hyperthyroidism stable meant ophthalmopathy did not progress within 18 months. Looked up from germline, CDR1 is MNHNS and CDR2 is SASEGT. V gave up 8 bases and J gave up 10 bases; unmatched junction bases: 7. The CDR3 runs 12 residues. This chain joins TRBV6-1 and TRBJ2-1, with TRBD1 identical over 8 bases. This clonotype was obtained from a woman between 25 and 40 years old with Graves' hyperthyroidism. Sequenced sample: blood. The DNA of the CDR3 is TGTGCCAGCCGAATGGGGACAGGAGAGCAGTTCTTC. Its protein product is CASRMGTGEQFF.